The next 25 T cell receptor beta chains were all read from a single sample in a study of blood T cell repertoires in COVID-19. Sequencing was performed with immunoSEQ multiplex PCR; in TCRdb, only in-frame clones are kept and a portion is missing. The sample has approximately 23,000 clones, 70% to 90% seen once. Source material: peripheral blood. Receptors originate from an elderly woman with active COVID-19.

This chain links TRBV11-2 with TRBJ2-2; D possibly corresponds to TRBD2 (5 bases). CDR1 SGHAT and CDR2 FQNNGV come from the germline V gene. The germline V and J ends were trimmed by 1 base and 7 bases, with 13 bases remaining between them. The length of the CDR3 is 15 residues. CDR3 protein: CASSLAAGGVGELFF. Written as DNA, the CDR3 is TGTGCCAGCAGCTTAGCCGCCGGAGGAGTCGGGGAGCTGTTTTTT.

This clone was recorded once. The J gene is TRBJ1-2, the V gene TRBV10-2, with 11 bases lining up with TRBD1. Germline loops: CDR1 WSHSY, CDR2 SAAADI. With 8 bases clipped from V and 3 bases from J, the junction kept 17 bases outside the gene matches. The CDR3 covers 18 residues. Here the CDR3 DNA reads TGCGCCAGCTTAAGAGGACAGGGGGCTATAGTGGGTGACTATGGCTACACCTTC. Translated: CASLRGQGAIVGDYGYTF.

The chain couples TRBV3-1 (or the pseudogene TRBV3-2) to TRBJ2-5; TRBD2 aligns across 10 bases. In germline, CDR1 is LGHDT, CDR2 YNNKEL (reference sequence). The CDR3 has 16 residues. Unmatched junction bases numbered 8, after V lost 5 bases and J lost 2 bases. The CDR3 region is CASSSDGLAEQETQYF. The CDR3 nucleotides read TGTGCCAGCAGCTCAGACGGACTAGCGGAACAAGAGACCCAGTACTTC.

This clone was counted once. The J gene is TRBJ2-5, the V gene TRBV7-9; D not certain. The CDR3 totals 14 residues. Germline loops: CDR1 SEHNR, CDR2 FQNEAQ (reference sequence). V lost 2 bases to trimming and J lost 2 bases, with 9 bases between them. This chain's CDR3 is CASSLQSGQETQYF. DNA of the CDR3: TGTGCCAGCAGCTTACAGTCCGGGCAAGAGACCCAGTACTTC.

The chain recombines TRBV29-1 with TRBJ2-7; TRBD1 matches 8 bases. This CDR3 has 13 residues. Germline V lookup: CDR1 SQVTM, CDR2 ANQGSEA. Trimming cost V 6 bases and J 4 bases; bases outside gene matches: 8. The CDR3 coding sequence is TGCAGCGTGAAGACAGGGGCGGGGTACGAGCAGTACTTC. It specifies CSVKTGAGYEQYF.

The chain uses TRBV4-3 and TRBJ1-3; the match to TRBD1 covers 8 bases. Trimming took 0 bases from V and 3 from J; bases not matched to a gene: 10. Germline lookup yields CDR1 LGHNA and CDR2 YSLEER. The CDR3 runs 18 residues. CDR3 DNA sequence: TGCGCCAGCAGCCAAGAATTGGGACAGGTGACTGGTGGAAACACCATATATTTT. Translation: CASSQELGQVTGGNTIYF.

The chain joins TRBV5-4 to TRBJ2-5, with 8 bases fitting TRBD1. After removal of 4 bases from V and 4 bases from J, the junction contained 9 bases not matched to a gene. The CDR3 sequence is 15 residues long. The V gene's germline CDR1 is SGHNT and CDR2 YYREEE (reference sequence). The CDR3 bases are TGTGCCAGCAGCCCCGGACAGGGATTCTTAGAGACCCAGTACTTC. Protein sequence: CASSPGQGFLETQYF.

The gene calls are TRBV7-9 and TRBJ2-1; 11 nucleotides line up with TRBD2. J was trimmed by 7 bases and V by 0 bases; bases with no gene match: 2. The CDR3 has 15 residues. Germline V gene lookup returns CDR1 SEHNR and CDR2 FQNEAQ (reference sequence). In DNA, the CDR3 is TGTGCCAGCAGCTTAGCTAGCGGGGGGGTGAATGAGCAGTTCTTC. It encodes CASSLASGGVNEQFF.

This chain connects TRBV27 to TRBJ1-2; 7 nucleotides line up with TRBD1. This CDR3 contains 15 residues. The V segment lost 5 bases and the J segment 2 bases; nucleotides outside the gene matches: 8. Germline V gene lookup returns CDR1 MNHEY and CDR2 SMNVEV (reference sequence). The CDR3 reads CASSLTGTVNYGYTF. The DNA for the CDR3 is TGTGCCAGCAGTCTAACCGGGACAGTCAACTATGGCTACACCTTC.

The sample holds a few counts of this clone. The rearrangement uses TRBV29-1 and TRBJ2-7; D call uncertain. Germline V gene lookup returns CDR1 SQVTM and CDR2 ANQGSEA. The germline V and J ends were trimmed by 5 bases and 7 bases, with 12 bases remaining between them. This CDR3 is built from 11 residues. Written as DNA, the CDR3 is TGCAGCGTTCCTAGTGGTAGGGAGCAGTACTTC. Translating gives CSVPSGREQYF.

This clone has only one observation. This rearrangement joins TRBV6-6 to TRBJ2-7; 8 nucleotides agree with TRBD1. Trimming cost V 7 bases and J 7 bases; bases outside gene matches: 6. The germline V gene has CDR1 MNHNY and CDR2 SVGAGI (reference sequence). This CDR3 comprises 12 residues. CDR3 sequence reads: CASTQGAGEQYF. The CDR3 nucleotides are TGTGCCAGCACCCAGGGGGCGGGTGAGCAGTACTTC.

V gene TRBV10-3 combines with J gene TRBJ1-2; TRBD1 matches at 9 bases. Trimming at V came to 8 bases and at J to 5 bases, leaving 0 bases not matched to a gene. CDR1 and CDR2 (germline): ENHRY, SYGVKD. This CDR3 has 11 residues. The CDR3 is CAIGQGYGYTF. The CDR3 region has the DNA TGTGCCATCGGACAGGGGTATGGCTACACCTTC.

The chain is built from TRBV12-5 and TRBJ1-2; 7 bases align to TRBD1. The CDR3 spans 13 residues. Germline CDR1 LGHNT, CDR2 FRNRAP. V was clipped by 6 bases and J by 4 bases; unmatched bases: 5. The CDR3 spells CASGTGQRYGYTF. For the CDR3, the DNA is TGTGCTAGTGGGACGGGACAGCGCTATGGCTACACCTTC.

As concerns this clone: At one boundary the junction diverges from the germline segment, which might be a read error. The chain links TRBV11-3 to TRBJ1-2; D is unclear. Germline V gene lookup returns CDR1 SGHNT and CDR2 YENEEA. This CDR3 has 12 amino acids. The CDR3, as DNA: TGTGCCAGCTACCTAGCGGGCCAGGCCTCCTTCTTC. It is translated as CASYLAGQASFF.

This clone occurred once. The rearrangement joins TRBV6-2 or TRBV6-3 to TRBJ2-1, with 7 positions matching TRBD2. CDR1 and CDR2 from the germline V gene are MNHEY and SVGEGT. V shed 5 bases, J shed 4 bases, and the junction held 8 bases outside the gene matches. The CDR3 length is 15 residues. The DNA of the CDR3 is TGTGCCAGCAGTCCCCTTAGCGGGTCTTACAATGAGCAGTTCTTC. It encodes CASSPLSGSYNEQFF.

This chain joins TRBV15 and TRBJ2-3; 7 bases line up with TRBD1. Per the germline V gene, CDR1 is LNHNV and CDR2 is YYDKDF (reference sequence). The CDR3 has 19 residues. The V segment lost 0 bases and the J segment 1 base; nucleotides outside the gene matches: 13. The CDR3 protein is CATSRDRPTRGRGTDTQYF. CDR3 in DNA: TGTGCCACCAGCAGAGATAGGCCCACTAGGGGGCGCGGCACAGATACGCAGTATTTT.

This chain connects TRBV7-2 to TRBJ2-4; perhaps TRBD2 as D (5 bases). The CDR3 is made up of 14 amino acids. Germline values: CDR1 SGHTA, CDR2 FQGNSA. Trimming stripped 4 bases from V and 6 bases from J, with 13 bases between. In DNA form, the CDR3 reads TGTGCCAGCAGCTGGGGAGTCTCTTCAAACATTCAGTACTTC. Its translation: CASSWGVSSNIQYF.

This chain joins TRBV5-1 and TRBJ1-4; D may be TRBD1 (6 bases). With 0 bases removed from V and 1 base from J, the gap between germline ends came to 10 bases. Germline assignment: CDR1 SGHRS and CDR2 YFSETQ. The CDR3 loop spans 16 amino acids. The CDR3 sequence is CASSLALTGTNEKLFF. The DNA for the CDR3 is TGCGCCAGCAGCTTGGCCTTGACAGGAACTAATGAAAAACTGTTTTTT. The whole variable domain, filled in from reference TRBV5-1 and TRBJ1-4, reads KAGVTQTPRYLIKTRGQQVTLSCSPISGHRSVSWYQQTPGQGLQFLFEYFSETQRNKGNFPGRFSGRQFSNSRSEMNVSTLELGDSALYLCASSLALTGTNEKLFFGSGTQLSVL.

This rearrangement joins TRBV5-6 to TRBJ1-5; a weak D match, TRBD1 (5 bases). The CDR3 is 15 residues long. Between the trimmed V and J ends, which lost 0 bases and 6 bases, there was a span of 13 bases. CDR1 and CDR2 (germline): SGHDT, YYEEEE. The CDR3 protein is CASSLEARAPQPQHF. The CDR3 DNA sequence: TGTGCCAGCAGCTTGGAGGCCAGGGCCCCTCAGCCCCAGCATTTT.

The chain is built from TRBV2 and TRBJ2-3; 13 bases match TRBD2. Unmatched junction bases numbered 6, after V lost 8 bases and J lost 7 bases. Germline V CDR1 and CDR2: SNHLY, FYNNEI. The CDR3 is 14 residues long. The CDR3 nucleotides read TGTGCCAGCCGGACTAGCGGGGGTCGGTATACGCAGTATTTT. Translation gives CASRTSGGRYTQYF.

The rearrangement joins TRBV12-3 or TRBV12-4 to TRBJ1-2; possibly TRBD1 for D (6 bases). This CDR3 region has 13 residues. V lost 3 bases and J 6 bases, leaving 11 bases between the germline ends. The CDR3: CASSFPGGNGYTF. The CDR3 bases are TGTGCCAGCAGTTTTCCGGGGGGCAATGGCTACACCTTC.

The J gene is TRBJ1-5, the V gene TRBV5-1; D gene ambiguous. Trimming removed 0 bases at V and 5 bases at J, with 6 bases between. The CDR3 is 13 amino acids. CDR1 and CDR2 (germline): SGHRS, YFSETQ. In DNA form, the CDR3 reads TGCGCCAGCAGCTTGGCTGCAGATCAGCCCCAGCATTTT. Its translation: CASSLAADQPQHF.

V and J are TRBV27 and TRBJ1-6; D might be TRBD1 (5 bases). There are 12 residues in the CDR3. The V end was cut by 9 bases, the J end by 10 bases, with 13 bases between. Germline values: CDR1 MNHEY, CDR2 SMNVEV (reference sequence). CDR3 DNA sequence: TGTGCCAGTTGGACAACACACTCACCCCTCCACTTT. Its translation: CASWTTHSPLHF.

The V and J genes are TRBV4-1 and TRBJ1-6; D call uncertain. Trimming removed 0 bases from V and 7 bases from J, with 7 bases in between. CDR3 length equals 14 residues. Germline lookup yields CDR1 MGHRA and CDR2 YSYEKL. CDR3 residues: CASSQEPGNSPLHF. The CDR3 DNA is TGCGCCAGCAGCCAAGAACCCGGGAATTCACCCCTCCACTTT.

DNA of the CDR3: TGTGCCAGCAGCCCTGGTTCCGCGGGGGGCCACCTTCCCTACGAGCAGTACTTC. Its translation is CASSPGSAGGHLPYEQYF. The chain has TRBV7-8 and TRBJ2-7; 8 nucleotides match TRBD2. Germline values: CDR1 SGHVS, CDR2 FQNEAQ. The CDR3 loop spans 18 amino acids. The junction had 17 bases not matched to a gene; V was cut back by 5 bases and J by 2 bases.